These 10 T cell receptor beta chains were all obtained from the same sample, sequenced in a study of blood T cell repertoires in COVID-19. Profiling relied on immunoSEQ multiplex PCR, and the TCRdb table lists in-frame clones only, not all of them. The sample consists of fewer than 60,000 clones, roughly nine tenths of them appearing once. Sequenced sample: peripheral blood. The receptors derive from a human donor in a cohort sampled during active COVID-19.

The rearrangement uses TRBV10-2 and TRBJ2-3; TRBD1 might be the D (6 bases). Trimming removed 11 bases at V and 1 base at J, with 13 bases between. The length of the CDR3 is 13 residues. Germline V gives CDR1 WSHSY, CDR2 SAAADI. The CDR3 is CAAQAGGTDTQYF. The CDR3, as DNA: TGCGCCGCACAAGCAGGGGGCACAGATACGCAGTATTTT.

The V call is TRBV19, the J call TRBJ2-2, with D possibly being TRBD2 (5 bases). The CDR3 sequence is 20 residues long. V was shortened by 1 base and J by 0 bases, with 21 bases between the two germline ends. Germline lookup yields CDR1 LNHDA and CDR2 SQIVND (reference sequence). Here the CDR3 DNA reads TGTGCCAGTAGTATAGCGTCGGGGTCGGTGGTACTCGCGAACACCGGGGAGCTGTTTTTT. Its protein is CASSIASGSVVLANTGELFF.

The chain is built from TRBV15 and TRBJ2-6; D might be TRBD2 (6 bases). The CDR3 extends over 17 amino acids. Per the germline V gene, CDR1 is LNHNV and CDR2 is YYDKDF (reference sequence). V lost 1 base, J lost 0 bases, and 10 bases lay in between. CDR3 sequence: CATSRVGGSSGANVLTF. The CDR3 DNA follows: TGTGCCACCAGCAGAGTTGGGGGGAGCTCTGGGGCCAACGTCCTGACTTTC.

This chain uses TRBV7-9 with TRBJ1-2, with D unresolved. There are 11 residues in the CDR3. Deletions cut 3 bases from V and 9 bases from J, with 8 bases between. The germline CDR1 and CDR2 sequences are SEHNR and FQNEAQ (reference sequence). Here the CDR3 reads CASSFETRYTF. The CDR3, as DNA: TGTGCCAGCAGCTTTGAGACTCGCTACACCTTC.

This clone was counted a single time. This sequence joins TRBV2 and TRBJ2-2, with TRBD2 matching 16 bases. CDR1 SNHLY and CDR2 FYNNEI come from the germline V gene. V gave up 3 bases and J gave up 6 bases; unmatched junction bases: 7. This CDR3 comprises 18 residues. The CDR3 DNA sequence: TGTGCCAGCAGTGATCCGGGACTAGCGGGGGGGCTCGCCGGGGAGCTGTTTTTT. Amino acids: CASSDPGLAGGLAGELFF. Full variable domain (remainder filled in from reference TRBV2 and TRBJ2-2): EPEVTQTPSHQVTQMGQEVILRCVPISNHLYFYWYRQILGQKVEFLVSFYNNEISEKSEIFDDQFSVERPDGSNFTLKIRSTKLEDSAMYFCASSDPGLAGGLAGELFFGEGSRLTVL.

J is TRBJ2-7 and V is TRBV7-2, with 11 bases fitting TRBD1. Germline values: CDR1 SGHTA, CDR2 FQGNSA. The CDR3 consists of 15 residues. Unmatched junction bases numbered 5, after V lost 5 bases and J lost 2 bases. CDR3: CASSPRTGGTYEQYF. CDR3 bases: TGTGCCAGCAGCCCTCGGACAGGGGGCACCTACGAGCAGTACTTC.

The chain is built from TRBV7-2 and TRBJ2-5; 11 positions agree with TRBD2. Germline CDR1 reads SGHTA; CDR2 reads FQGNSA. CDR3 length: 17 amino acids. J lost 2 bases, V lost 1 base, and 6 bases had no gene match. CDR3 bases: TGTGCCAGCAGCTTAGTCGGGGTAGCGGGGGGGCAAGAGACCCAGTACTTC. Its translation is CASSLVGVAGGQETQYF.

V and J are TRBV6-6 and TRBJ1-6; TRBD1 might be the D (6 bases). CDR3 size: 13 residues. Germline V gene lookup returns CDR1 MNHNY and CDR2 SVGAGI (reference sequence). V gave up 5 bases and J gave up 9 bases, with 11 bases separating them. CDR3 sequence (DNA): TGTGCCAGCAGTACCCCAGGGGTTTCACCCCTCCACTTT. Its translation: CASSTPGVSPLHF.

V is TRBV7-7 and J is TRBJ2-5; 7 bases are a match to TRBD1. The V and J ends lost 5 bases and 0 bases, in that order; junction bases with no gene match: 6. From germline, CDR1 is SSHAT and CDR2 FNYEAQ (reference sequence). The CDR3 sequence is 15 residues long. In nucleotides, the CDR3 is TGTGCCAGCAGCCGACAGGGTGCGGACCAAGAGACCCAGTACTTC. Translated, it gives CASSRQGADQETQYF.

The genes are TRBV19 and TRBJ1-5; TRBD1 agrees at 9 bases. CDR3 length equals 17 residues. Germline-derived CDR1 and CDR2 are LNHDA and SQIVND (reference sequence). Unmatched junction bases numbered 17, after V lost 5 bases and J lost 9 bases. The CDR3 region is CASSPPQAGTGNLPQHF. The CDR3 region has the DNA TGTGCCAGTAGTCCCCCGCAAGCCGGGACAGGGAACCTGCCCCAGCATTTT.